The T cell receptor (beta chain) under discussion was sequenced for a study of monozygotic twins with inflammatory bowel disease. Comment on this clonotype: Its antigen remains unknown.

Each TCR library used about 3,500 ng of total RNA. After re-calling the 5' RACE reads, TCRdb lists one entry per CDR3 protein, DNA absent. The sample data list 330,000 or so distinct CDR3 sequences. This CDR3 contains 13 residues. The V gene's germline CDR1 is DFQATT and CDR2 SNEGSKA (reference sequence). General study results and limits: In these data, no single strong IBD-associated signal or clonotype received support. Immunosuppressive treatment differences may have increased patient repertoire variability. Twin concordance left repertoire similarity unchanged, with limited power a possible explanation for this lack of difference.

Sequencing used blood. This chain uses TRBV20-1 with TRBJ2-5; TCRdb's D call of TRBD2 is untestable without DNA. This TCR derives from a human donor with ulcerative colitis or Crohn's disease, or a healthy co-twin of an affected twin (not recorded which). The CDR3 sequence: CSGAGTTKETQYF.